A single T cell receptor (beta chain) is shown here with its context. Its antigen is undetermined. The sample comes from a study of cytomegalovirus exposure and HLA in healthy donors. With 60 Vbeta and 13 Jbeta primers, the PCR was carried out. Sequencing used immunoSEQ multiplex PCR; TCRdb keeps in-frame clones, though not all of them. The data include about 75,000 clones; the top ten clones carry about 2.9%. The CDR3 sequence is 15 residues long. Germline V CDR1 and CDR2: SGHRS, YFSETQ. Deletions cut 5 bases from V and 0 bases from J, with 11 bases between. General study results and limits: V- and J-gene trimming of TCR beta was linked (in a later analysis) to a missense DCLRE1C variant.

V gene TRBV5-1 combines with J gene TRBJ2-2; the D is unclear. The sample was PBMCs. This receptor was obtained from a man aged 40-49 years in good health and CMV-seronegative. CDR3 region: CASRSLQTNTGELFF. As DNA, the CDR3 is TGCGCCAGCAGATCGCTTCAGACGAACACCGGGGAGCTGTTTTTT.